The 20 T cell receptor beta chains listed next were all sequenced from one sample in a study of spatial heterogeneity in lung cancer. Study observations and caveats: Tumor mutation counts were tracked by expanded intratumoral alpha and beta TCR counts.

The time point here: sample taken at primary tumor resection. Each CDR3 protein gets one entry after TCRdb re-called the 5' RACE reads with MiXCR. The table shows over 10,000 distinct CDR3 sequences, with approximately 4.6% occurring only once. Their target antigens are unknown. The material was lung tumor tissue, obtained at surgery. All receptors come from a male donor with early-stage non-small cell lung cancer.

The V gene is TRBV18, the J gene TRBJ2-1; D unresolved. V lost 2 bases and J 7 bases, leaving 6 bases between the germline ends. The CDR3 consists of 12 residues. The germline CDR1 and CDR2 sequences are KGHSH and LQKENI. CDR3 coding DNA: TGTGCCAGCTCACCAGAGGTAAATGAGCAGTTCTTC. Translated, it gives CASSPEVNEQFF.

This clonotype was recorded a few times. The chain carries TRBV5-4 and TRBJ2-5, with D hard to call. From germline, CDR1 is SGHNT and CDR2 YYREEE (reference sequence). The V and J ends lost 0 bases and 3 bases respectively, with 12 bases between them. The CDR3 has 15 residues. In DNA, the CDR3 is TGTGCCAGCAGCTTGGGTAGTGAAGGGAAAGAGACCCAGTACTTC. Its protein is CASSLGSEGKETQYF.

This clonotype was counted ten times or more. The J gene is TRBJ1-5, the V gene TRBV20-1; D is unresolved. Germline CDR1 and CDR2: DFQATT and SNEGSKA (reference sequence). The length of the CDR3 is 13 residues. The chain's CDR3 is CSLRQISNQPQHF. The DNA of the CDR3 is TGCAGCCTCCGGCAGATTAGCAATCAGCCCCAGCATTTT.

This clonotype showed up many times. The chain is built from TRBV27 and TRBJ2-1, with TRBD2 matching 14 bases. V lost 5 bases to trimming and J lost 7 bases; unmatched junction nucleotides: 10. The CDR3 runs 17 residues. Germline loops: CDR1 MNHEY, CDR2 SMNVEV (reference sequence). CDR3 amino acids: CASSRRGLAGARNEQFF. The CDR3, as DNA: TGTGCCAGCAGTCGTAGGGGACTAGCGGGGGCGAGAAATGAGCAGTTCTTC.

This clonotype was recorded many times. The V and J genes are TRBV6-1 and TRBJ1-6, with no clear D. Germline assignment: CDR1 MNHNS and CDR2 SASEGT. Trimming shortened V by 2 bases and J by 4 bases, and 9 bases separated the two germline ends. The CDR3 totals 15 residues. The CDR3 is CASSELGAYNSPLHF. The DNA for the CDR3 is TGTGCCAGCAGTGAACTGGGAGCATATAATTCACCCCTCCACTTT.

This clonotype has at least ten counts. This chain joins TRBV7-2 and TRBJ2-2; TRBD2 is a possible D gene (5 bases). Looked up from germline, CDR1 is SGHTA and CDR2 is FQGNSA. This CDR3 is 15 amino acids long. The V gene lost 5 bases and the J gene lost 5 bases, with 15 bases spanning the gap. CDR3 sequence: CASSEDSPGTGELFF. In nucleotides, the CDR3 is TGTGCCAGCAGCGAGGACTCTCCGGGGACCGGGGAGCTGTTTTTT.

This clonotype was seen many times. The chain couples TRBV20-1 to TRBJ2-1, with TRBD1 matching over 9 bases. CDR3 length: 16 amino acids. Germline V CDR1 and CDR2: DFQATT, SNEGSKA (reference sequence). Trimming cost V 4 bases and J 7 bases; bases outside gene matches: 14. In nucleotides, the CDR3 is TGCAGTGCTACCAGAACAGGGGGCGCCGTTGCGAATGAGCAGTTCTTC. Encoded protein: CSATRTGGAVANEQFF.

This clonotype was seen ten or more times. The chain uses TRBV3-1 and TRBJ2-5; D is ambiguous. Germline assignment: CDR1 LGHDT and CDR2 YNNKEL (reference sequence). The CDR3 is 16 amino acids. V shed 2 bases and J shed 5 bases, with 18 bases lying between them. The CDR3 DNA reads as TGTGCCAGCAGCCAACGATCGGCTCCTCATGAGGAGACCCAGTACTTC. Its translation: CASSQRSAPHEETQYF.

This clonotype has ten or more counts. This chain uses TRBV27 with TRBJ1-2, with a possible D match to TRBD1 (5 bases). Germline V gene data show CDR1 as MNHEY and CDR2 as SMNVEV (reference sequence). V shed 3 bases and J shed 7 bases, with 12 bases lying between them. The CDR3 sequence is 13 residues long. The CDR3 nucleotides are TGTGCCAGCAGTTTGGAGCAGGGTCTTGGCTACACCTTC. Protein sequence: CASSLEQGLGYTF.

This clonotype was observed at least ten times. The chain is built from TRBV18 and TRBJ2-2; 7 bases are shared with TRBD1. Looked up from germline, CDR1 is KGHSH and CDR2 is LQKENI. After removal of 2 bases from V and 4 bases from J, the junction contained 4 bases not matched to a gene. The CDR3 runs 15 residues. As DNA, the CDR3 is TGTGCCAGCTCACCAACTTCAGGGGGCACCGGGGAGCTGTTTTTT. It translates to CASSPTSGGTGELFF.

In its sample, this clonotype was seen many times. The CDR3 nucleotides are TGTGCCAGGGGCATCGGAATTCAGTACTTC. Protein sequence: CARGIGIQYF. The chain recombines TRBV10-3 with TRBJ2-4, with a possible D match to TRBD1 (5 bases). This CDR3 contains 10 residues. Trimming removed 10 bases at V and 10 bases at J, with 11 bases between. The germline gives CDR1 ENHRY, CDR2 SYGVKD.

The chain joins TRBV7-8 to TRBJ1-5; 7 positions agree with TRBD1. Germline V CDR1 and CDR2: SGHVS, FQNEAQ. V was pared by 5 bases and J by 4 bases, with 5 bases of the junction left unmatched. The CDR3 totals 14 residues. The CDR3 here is CASSPGTVNQPQHF. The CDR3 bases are TGTGCCAGCAGCCCTGGGACAGTTAATCAGCCCCAGCATTTT.

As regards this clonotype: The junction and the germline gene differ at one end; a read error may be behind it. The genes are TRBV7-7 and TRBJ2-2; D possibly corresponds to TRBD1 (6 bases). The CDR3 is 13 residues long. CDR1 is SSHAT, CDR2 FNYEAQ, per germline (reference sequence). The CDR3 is CASSLGGTGELFF. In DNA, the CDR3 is TGTGCTAGCAGCTTAGGGGGCACCGGGGAGCTGTTTTTT.

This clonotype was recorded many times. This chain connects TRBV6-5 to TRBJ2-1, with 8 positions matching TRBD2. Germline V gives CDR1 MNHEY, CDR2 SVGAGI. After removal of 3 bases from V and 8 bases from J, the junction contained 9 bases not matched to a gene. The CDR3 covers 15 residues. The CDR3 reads CASSYSGLASDEQFF. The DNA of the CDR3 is TGTGCCAGCAGTTATTCAGGACTAGCATCCGATGAGCAGTTCTTC.

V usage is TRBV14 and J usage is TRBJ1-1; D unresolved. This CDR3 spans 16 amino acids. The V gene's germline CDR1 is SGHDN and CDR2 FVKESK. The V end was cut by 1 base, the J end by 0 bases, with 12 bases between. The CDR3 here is CASSQVRNGVNTEAFF. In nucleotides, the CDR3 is TGTGCCAGCAGCCAAGTGAGGAACGGGGTGAACACTGAAGCTTTCTTT.

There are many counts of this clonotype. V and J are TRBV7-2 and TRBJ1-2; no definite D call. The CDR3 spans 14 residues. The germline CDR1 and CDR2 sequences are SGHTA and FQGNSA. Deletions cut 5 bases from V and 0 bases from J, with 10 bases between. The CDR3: CASSPSSTNYGYTF. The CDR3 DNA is TGTGCCAGCAGCCCCTCCTCTACTAACTATGGCTACACCTTC.

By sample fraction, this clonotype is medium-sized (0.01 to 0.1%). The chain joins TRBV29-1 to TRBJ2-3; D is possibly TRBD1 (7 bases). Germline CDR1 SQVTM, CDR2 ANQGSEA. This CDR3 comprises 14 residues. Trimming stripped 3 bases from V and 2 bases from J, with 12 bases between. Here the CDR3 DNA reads TGCAGCGTTGAGGCAGGGGGGTTCACAGATACGCAGTATTTT. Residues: CSVEAGGFTDTQYF.

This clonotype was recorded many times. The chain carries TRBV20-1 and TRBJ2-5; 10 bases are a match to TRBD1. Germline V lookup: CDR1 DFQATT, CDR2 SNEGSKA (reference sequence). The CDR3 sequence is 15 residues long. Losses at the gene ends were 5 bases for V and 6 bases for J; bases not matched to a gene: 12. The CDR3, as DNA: TGCAGTGCTGGATCGCGGGACAGGGGCTGGAAGACCCAGTACTTC. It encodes CSAGSRDRGWKTQYF.

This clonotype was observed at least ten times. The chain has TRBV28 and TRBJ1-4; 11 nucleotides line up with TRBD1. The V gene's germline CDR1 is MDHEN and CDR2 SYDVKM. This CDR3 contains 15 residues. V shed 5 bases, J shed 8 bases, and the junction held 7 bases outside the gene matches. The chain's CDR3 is CASSPGQGAGEKLFF. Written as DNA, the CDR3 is TGTGCCAGCAGTCCCGGACAGGGGGCCGGAGAAAAACTGTTTTTT. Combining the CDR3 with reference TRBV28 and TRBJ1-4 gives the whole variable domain DVKVTQSSRYLVKRTGEKVFLECVQDMDHENMFWYRQDPGLGLRLIYFSYDVKMKEKGDIPEGYSVSREKKERFSLILESASTNQTSMYLCASSPGQGAGEKLFFGSGTQLSVL.

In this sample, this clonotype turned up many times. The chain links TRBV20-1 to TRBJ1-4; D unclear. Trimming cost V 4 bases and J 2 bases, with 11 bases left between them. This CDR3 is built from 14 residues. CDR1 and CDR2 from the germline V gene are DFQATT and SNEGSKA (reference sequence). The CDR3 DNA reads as TGCAGTGCTATGTGGGGTTCCACTAATGAAAAACTGTTTTTT. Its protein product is CSAMWGSTNEKLFF.